The rows below give T cell receptor beta chains drawn from one sample of a study of yellow fever vaccine responses in identical twins. In TCRdb, the RT-PCR reads were re-called with MiXCR into one record per CDR3 protein. Seen here are 1,200 or so distinct CDR3 sequences, 80% to 90% observed once, and the top ten hold approximately 22%. Here the sequenced sample was T cells from blood (PBMCs), unsorted or a sorted subset (not recorded which), taken before or after yellow fever vaccination (not recorded which). These TCRs come from a female donor who received the yellow fever vaccine. Both conserved end residues are part of each CDR3. The D gene is left open where the match is weak. Not all rows give a size; the values are once, few, many and, for expanded clones, a class.

>-|TRBD1|TRBJ1-1|TRBV9
TGTGCCAGCAGCGGCATCAGGGGGCAGTACACTGAAGCTTTCTTT
CASSGIRGQYTEAFF
>-|TRBD1|TRBJ2-1|TRBV2
TGTGCCAGCAGGTCGGACAGGTTGGACAATGAGCAGTTCTTC
CASRSDRLDNEQFF
>-|-|TRBJ2-7|TRBV5-6
TGTGCCAGCAGCTTCCCGGATATCTACGAGCAGTACTTC
CASSFPDIYEQYF
>once|TRBD2|TRBJ2-5|TRBV12-3/TRBV12-4
TGTGCCAGCAGTTGGATAACTAGCGGCCAAGAGACCCAGTACTTC
CASSWITSGQETQYF
>-|TRBD2|TRBJ2-3|TRBV7-3
TGTGCCAGCAGCCCAGGACTAGCAACAGATACGCAGTATTTT
CASSPGLATDTQYF
>-|-|TRBJ2-1|TRBV2
TGTGCCAGCAGTCCCTTCAATGAGCAGTTCTTC
CASSPFNEQFF
>-|-|TRBJ1-2|TRBV13
TGTGCCAGCAGCCCTAGGGGACGGGGTAGGGCTAACTATGGCTACACCTTC
CASSPRGRGRANYGYTF
>-|-|TRBJ1-2|TRBV5-6
TGTGCCAGTCGCACCGGGTCCATCTATGGCTACACCTTC
CASRTGSIYGYTF
>-|-|TRBJ2-1|TRBV4-3
TGCGCCAGCAGCCAAGAAGGGCAGGTGAGGGGTGAGCAGTTCTTC
CASSQEGQVRGEQFF
>-|TRBD2|TRBJ2-4|TRBV11-1
TGTGCCAGCAGCGGGAAGAGCGGGGGCCCGGCCCCGTCGGCCAAAAACATTCAGTACTTC
CASSGKSGGPAPSAKNIQYF
>-|TRBD2|TRBJ2-3|TRBV7-9
TGTGCCAGCAGCCAAGGACTAGCGGGAGCGGCAGATACGCAGTATTTT
CASSQGLAGAADTQYF
>-|-|TRBJ2-3|TRBV29-1
TGCAGCGTTGAGGCCAGGGGCACGGATACGCAGTATTTT
CSVEARGTDTQYF
>-|-|TRBJ2-3|TRBV11-3
TGTGCCAGCAGCTTAGGGGGACCCCTAGGAGATACGCAGTATTTT
CASSLGGPLGDTQYF
>-|-|TRBJ1-6|TRBV11-3
TGTGCCAGCAGCTTAACCGGGGGGGGGTTCTCCTATAATTCACCCCTCCACTTT
CASSLTGGGFSYNSPLHF
>-|TRBD1|TRBJ2-3|TRBV12-3/TRBV12-4
TGTGCCAGCAGTTTTAGGACAGGGGGCGCAGATACGCAGTATTTT
CASSFRTGGADTQYF
>-|-|TRBJ1-6|TRBV20-1
TGCAGTGCTAGAGCTGACCTAAAAAATTCACCCCTCCACTTT
CSARADLKNSPLHF
>once|-|TRBJ2-7|TRBV29-1
TGCAGCGTAGGGACTGATTCTTTCGAGCAGTACTTC
CSVGTDSFEQYF
>-|-|TRBJ1-1|TRBV23-1
TGCGCCAGCAGTCAAGGGCCTACGAACACTGAAGCTTTCTTT
CASSQGPTNTEAFF
>few|TRBD2|TRBJ2-2|TRBV19
TGTGCCACTACCCCACGGACTAGCTTCGTCACCGGGGAGCTGTTTTTT
CATTPRTSFVTGELFF
>-|-|TRBJ1-1|TRBV4-3
TGCGCCAGCAGACTCAACAGTAACACTGAAGCTTTCTTT
CASRLNSNTEAFF
>-|TRBD1|TRBJ1-3|TRBV3-1
TGTGCCAGCAGCCGACAGGGGAGCCCTGGAAACACCATATATTTT
CASSRQGSPGNTIYF
>-|-|TRBJ2-5|TRBV10-1
TGCGCCAGCAGGAAGCCCGCGACAGATAAAGAGACCCAGTACTTC
CASRKPATDKETQYF
>-|-|TRBJ1-2|TRBV10-1
TGCGCCAGCAGAGGACACTTTACTAACTATGGCTACACCTTC
CASRGHFTNYGYTF
>-|TRBD1|TRBJ2-1|TRBV2
TGTGCCAGCAGAGTTTCAGCCTTGAGACAGGGGGATTATGAGCAGTTCTTC
CASRVSALRQGDYEQFF
>-|-|TRBJ1-3|TRBV5-1
TGCGCCAGCAGCTTGGGACCGCCACCCTCTGGAAACACCATATATTTT
CASSLGPPPSGNTIYF
>-|TRBD2|TRBJ2-1|TRBV2
TGTGCCAGCAGTGAGGGACTAGCGGGGTACAATGAGCAGTTCTTC
CASSEGLAGYNEQFF
>few|-|TRBJ1-5|TRBV2
TGTGCCAGCAGTGTGGACGGTTATAGCAATCAGCCCCAGCATTTT
CASSVDGYSNQPQHF
>-|-|TRBJ1-5|TRBV6-1
TGTGCCAGCAGGTTCAGCGCTTCCAATCAGCCCCAGCATTTT
CASRFSASNQPQHF
>-|-|TRBJ2-1|TRBV11-3
TGTGCCAGCAGCTTAGGGGGTTTGGGGGGACCTGAGCAGTTCTTC
CASSLGGLGGPEQFF
>-|TRBD2|TRBJ2-3|TRBV19
TGTGCCAGTAGCACGACTAGCGGGAGGACAGATACGCAGTATTTT
CASSTTSGRTDTQYF
>-|-|TRBJ2-6|TRBV11-1
TGTGCCAGCAGCCCCGTGGGTAGGCCCCTCTCTGGGGCCAACGTCCTGACTTTC
CASSPVGRPLSGANVLTF
>-|-|TRBJ2-5|TRBV4-3
TGCGCCAGCAGCCAAGGGGGTACTCAAGAGACCCAGTACTTC
CASSQGGTQETQYF
>once|-|TRBJ1-6|TRBV6-1
TGTGCCAGCAGGCGGACAGCAGATAATTCACCCCTCCACTTT
CASRRTADNSPLHF
>-|TRBD1|TRBJ2-5|TRBV12-5
TGTGCTAGTGGTTTGGTTCGGACAGGGCCCCCAGAGACCCAGTACTTC
CASGLVRTGPPETQYF
>-|-|TRBJ1-2|TRBV6-2/TRBV6-3
TGTGCCAGCAGTTACCCGGACAGCCTCGGGAGTGCCTATGGCTACACCTTC
CASSYPDSLGSAYGYTF
>-|-|TRBJ2-7|TRBV13
TGTGCCAGCAGGGCGGATAGCGGATACTCCTACGAGCAGTACTTC
CASRADSGYSYEQYF
>-|-|TRBJ2-2|TRBV29-1
TGCAGCGTTGTTTCCGGGGTTGTGAACGGGGAGCTGTTTTTT
CSVVSGVVNGELFF
>-|-|TRBJ1-2|TRBV23-1
TGCGCCAGCAGACCTACAGGGACGGGGTATGGCTACACCTTC
CASRPTGTGYGYTF
>-|TRBD1|TRBJ1-6|TRBV6-1
TGTGCCAGCAGCACCCGACAGGGGGCGAATTCACCCCTCCACTTT
CASSTRQGANSPLHF
>-|TRBD1|TRBJ2-1|TRBV6-2/TRBV6-3
TGTGCCAGCAGGCACACCGGGACAGCCTACAATGAGCAGTTCTTC
CASRHTGTAYNEQFF
>-|TRBD2|TRBJ2-5|TRBV3-1
TGTGCCAGCAGACCGGGAGGAGAGACCCAGTACTTC
CASRPGGETQYF
>-|-|TRBJ2-5|TRBV6-5
TGTGCCAGCAGTTACTCAGAGACCCAGTACTTC
CASSYSETQYF
>few|TRBD2|TRBJ2-1|TRBV7-2
TGTGCCAGCAACACACCTCGGGGGGGCAACTACAATGAGCAGTTCTTC
CASNTPRGGNYNEQFF
>-|-|TRBJ1-1|TRBV30
TGTGCCTGGCGACAGGCCCCGAACACTGAAGCTTTCTTT
CAWRQAPNTEAFF
>-|TRBD1|TRBJ1-2|TRBV11-1
TGTGCCAGCAGCGTCGCCTCACAGGGGGCCTTCTATGGCTACACCTTC
CASSVASQGAFYGYTF
>-|TRBD1|TRBJ2-1|TRBV7-3
TGTGCCAGCAGCCCCGCTGGGACAGGGGACAATGAGCAGTTCTTC
CASSPAGTGDNEQFF
>-|-|TRBJ2-7|TRBV21-1
TGTGCCAGGGGAGACAGCTCCTACGAGCAGTACTTC
CARGDSSYEQYF
>-|-|TRBJ1-1|TRBV10-3
TGTGCCATCAGTGTCGTCGGGATGATGAACACTGAAGCTTTCTTT
CAISVVGMMNTEAFF
>-|TRBD1|TRBJ1-1|TRBV10-3
TGTGCCATCGGACAGGGTTCACCCCTGGGTACTGAAGCTTTCTTT
CAIGQGSPLGTEAFF
>-|TRBD2|TRBJ2-6|TRBV15
TGTGCCACCAGCGGGGGAGGGCTTGGGGCCAACGTCCTGACTTTC
CATSGGGLGANVLTF
>-|-|TRBJ1-5|TRBV23-1
TGCGCCAGCACATCCCTTTTACGGGTAGGAAATCAGCCCCAGCATTTT
CASTSLLRVGNQPQHF
>-|-|TRBJ2-6|TRBV11-1
TGTGCCAGCAGCGGCAGCGGAGGGTCTGGGGCCAACGTCCTGACTTTC
CASSGSGGSGANVLTF
>-|-|TRBJ2-1|TRBV20-1
TGCAGTGCAAGAGACTCGAACTACAATGAGCAGTTCTTC
CSARDSNYNEQFF
>-|TRBD1|TRBJ2-7|TRBV7-2
TGTGCCAGCAGCAGACAGGGTTACGAGCAGTACTTC
CASSRQGYEQYF
>-|-|TRBJ2-4|TRBV2
TGTGCCAGCAGTCGTATTACTAGTTCGACGGAGAAGTACTTC
CASSRITSSTEKYF
>-|-|TRBJ1-5|TRBV15
TGTGCCACCAGCAGAGTTAGGGGCGGTGATCAGCCCCAGCATTTT
CATSRVRGGDQPQHF
>-|TRBD2|TRBJ2-3|TRBV5-1
TGCGCCAGCAGCTTCGCGTCTAGCGGGGGACGGGATACGCAGTATTTT
CASSFASSGGRDTQYF
>-|-|TRBJ2-5|TRBV5-1
TGCGCCAGCAGAGAAGGACAGCTAGAGACCCAGTACTTC
CASREGQLETQYF
>-|-|TRBJ2-5|TRBV20-1
TGCAGTGCTAGAGATTTTCGGGAGCTCCAAGAGACCCAGTACTTC
CSARDFRELQETQYF
>-|TRBD2|TRBJ2-2|TRBV11-2
TGTGCCAGCAGCCCTAGGTTGGGACTAGCGAACACCGGGGAGCTGTTTTTT
CASSPRLGLANTGELFF